The clone carrying this TCR beta chain is a singleton in its sample. Its matching antigen is unknown. The sample belongs to a study of CD4 T cells in relation to SARS-CoV-2 and coronaviruses. The wider study: Controls used an HIV-1 Nef peptide pool or no peptide.

Some clones are missing from TCRdb's copy, which holds only in-frame ones; the method was immunoSEQ multiplex PCR. The top ten hold about 30% of the sample, which has 15,000 to 17,000 clones, 76% seen once. The unexposed donors gave CD4+ T cells in about 2011-2018, prior to COVID-19. CD4+ T cells were isolated from the cells after around 9 days of culture. J lost 2 bases, V lost 3 bases, and 3 bases had no gene match. The germline V gene encodes CDR1 MNHNS and CDR2 SASEGT. This CDR3 region has 15 residues. The clonotype was recovered from a human donor in good health. The chain recombines TRBV6-1 with TRBJ2-7; 11 nucleotides match TRBD1. The sequenced material came from CD4+ T cells from PBMCs, cultured in vitro. The CDR3 DNA reads as TGTGCCAGCAGTGAGTGGACAGGGGGCACCTACGAGCAGTACTTC. Translated, it gives CASSEWTGGTYEQYF.